These T cell receptor beta chains were read from a single sample in a study of T cells in Graves' hyperthyroidism and ophthalmopathy. MiXCR, run by TCRdb on the multiplex PCR reads, gives a single entry per CDR3 protein. Among over 400,000 distinct CDR3 sequences listed, about 20% were seen once. Source material: blood. Every receptor here comes from a woman aged 65 to 85 with Graves' ophthalmopathy. Each CDR3 is given with its conserved first and last residue. The D gene is left open where the match is weak. Where a row states a size, it is once, few, many or the class of an expanded clone; other rows omit it.

V	J	D	size	CDR3	DNA
TRBV30	TRBJ1-1	-	few	CASRRGGLNTEAFF	TGTGCCTCCAGAAGAGGCGGGTTGAACACTGAAGCTTTCTTT
TRBV5-5	TRBJ1-5	-	-	CASSSDIGNQPQHF	TGTGCCAGCAGCTCGGACATCGGGAATCAGCCCCAGCATTTT
TRBV6-2/TRBV6-3	TRBJ1-2	-	few	CASSSGVRGGYGYTF	TGTGCCAGCAGTAGCGGAGTGCGGGGTGGCTATGGCTACACCTTC
TRBV7-9	TRBJ2-7	-	many	CASSPRTDSYEQYF	TGTGCCAGCAGCCCTCGGACAGACTCCTACGAGCAGTACTTC
TRBV7-2	TRBJ2-2	TRBD2	-	CASSQLAGVGGGELFF	TGTGCCAGCAGCCAGCTAGCGGGAGTGGGTGGCGGGGAGCTGTTTTTT
TRBV12-5	TRBJ1-1	-	few	CASGLEVGDTEAFF	TGTGCTAGTGGTTTGGAAGTAGGGGACACTGAAGCTTTCTTT
TRBV19	TRBJ1-1	-	-	CASKDELNTEAFF	TGTGCCAGTAAAGACGAATTAAACACTGAAGCTTTCTTT
TRBV18	TRBJ1-1	-	many	CASSPGVLNTEAFF	TGTGCCAGCTCCCCCGGGGTCTTGAACACTGAAGCTTTCTTT
TRBV9	TRBJ2-3	TRBD2	-	CASQAGDGTDTQYF	TGTGCCAGCCAAGCGGGAGACGGCACAGATACGCAGTATTTT
TRBV11-2	TRBJ2-1	-	few	CASSPGLKYNEQFF	TGTGCCAGCAGCCCAGGACTAAAATACAATGAGCAGTTCTTC
TRBV30	TRBJ2-2	-	few	CAWSFGNTGELFF	TGTGCCTGGAGTTTTGGAAACACCGGGGAGCTGTTTTTT
TRBV20-1	TRBJ2-5	-	-	CSARGFALETQYF	TGCAGTGCTAGAGGGTTCGCGTTAGAGACCCAGTACTTC
TRBV28	TRBJ1-5	-	-	CASASSQPQHF	TGTGCTTCGGCCAGCTCCCAGCCCCAGCATTTT
TRBV2	TRBJ2-2	TRBD2	many	CASSEGTRAGELFF	TGTGCCAGCAGTGAAGGGACTAGAGCCGGGGAGCTGTTTTTT
TRBV14	TRBJ1-1	TRBD1	few	CASSRDSFTEAFF	TGTGCCAGCAGCCGGGACAGTTTTACTGAAGCTTTCTTT
TRBV12-3/TRBV12-4	TRBJ2-2	TRBD1	many	CASSLLGQGSGELFF	TGTGCCAGCAGTTTGTTGGGACAGGGGTCCGGGGAGCTGTTTTTT
TRBV2	TRBJ1-2	-	few	CASSATSTLYGYTF	TGTGCCAGCAGTGCAACCTCTACCCTCTATGGCTACACCTTC
TRBV4-1	TRBJ1-1	-	-	CASSQGARTANTEAFF	TGCGCCAGCAGCCAAGGGGCACGGACAGCGAACACTGAAGCTTTCTTT
TRBV28	TRBJ1-1	TRBD1	many	CASGTGGRTEAFF	TGTGCCAGCGGGACAGGGGGCAGGACTGAAGCTTTCTTT
TRBV28	TRBJ1-2	TRBD1	-	CASSLGGQGEFYSYTF	TGTGCCAGCAGTTTAGGGGGACAGGGGGAGTTCTATAGCTACACCTTC
TRBV18	TRBJ1-4	-	-	CASSPLRDEKLFF	TGTGCCAGCTCACCACTTAGGGATGAAAAACTGTTTTTT
TRBV4-1	TRBJ2-5	-	few	CASSQEAHTGYQETQYF	TGCGCCAGCAGCCAGGAAGCGCACACAGGGTACCAAGAGACCCAGTACTTC
TRBV7-9	TRBJ1-3	-	-	CASSSGTPGNTIYF	TGTGCCAGCAGCTCCGGGACCCCGGGAAACACCATATATTTT
TRBV7-9	TRBJ2-7	TRBD2	few	CAISSSGSYEQYF	TGTGCCATCTCCTCAAGCGGGAGCTACGAGCAGTACTTC
TRBV2	TRBJ2-7	-	-	CASSAAVNYAYEQYF	TGTGCCAGCAGTGCGGCCGTAAACTACGCCTACGAGCAGTACTTC
TRBV7-2	TRBJ1-1	TRBD1	few	CASTRQGETEAFF	TGTGCCAGCACCAGACAGGGAGAAACTGAAGCTTTCTTT
TRBV5-5	TRBJ2-3	-	-	CASSSQGSGADTQYF	TGTGCCAGCAGCTCTCAGGGGTCCGGAGCAGATACGCAGTATTTT
TRBV2	TRBJ1-1	TRBD1	few	CASQGARNTEAFF	TGTGCCAGCCAGGGGGCCCGGAACACTGAAGCTTTCTTT
TRBV12-3/TRBV12-4	TRBJ1-1	-	many	CASSSRRLEAFF	TGTGCCAGCAGTTCTCGACGGCTTGAAGCTTTCTTT
TRBV27	TRBJ1-1	-	many	CASSLSGRGLNTEAFF	TGTGCCAGCAGTTTATCGGGCAGAGGCCTGAACACTGAAGCTTTCTTT
TRBV6-1	TRBJ2-7	-	-	CASSLHYEQYF	TGTGCCAGCAGTCTTCACTACGAGCAGTACTTC
TRBV3-1	TRBJ2-1	-	-	CASSLFGRGNEQFF	TGTGCCAGCAGCCTTTTCGGCCGGGGCAATGAGCAGTTCTTC
TRBV20-1	TRBJ2-1	TRBD2	once	CSARDLLAGGPVRNEQFF	TGCAGTGCTAGAGATTTACTAGCGGGAGGGCCGGTGAGGAATGAGCAGTTCTTC
TRBV7-8	TRBJ2-1	TRBD1	-	CASSLLTGGVGNEQFF	TGTGCCAGCAGCTTACTCACAGGGGGCGTCGGCAATGAGCAGTTCTTC
TRBV4-1	TRBJ2-7	TRBD1	-	CASSQDLADRGYEQYF	TGCGCCAGCAGCCAAGATCTGGCGGACAGGGGGTACGAGCAGTACTTC
TRBV12-3/TRBV12-4	TRBJ1-5	-	few	CASSLEQGGNQPRHF	TGTGCCAGCAGTTTAGAACAGGGAGGGAATCAGCCCCGGCATTTT
TRBV12-3/TRBV12-4	TRBJ1-2	TRBD1	-	CASSFGGGTGTSPYGYTF	TGTGCCAGCAGTTTCGGGGGGGGGACAGGGACTTCGCCCTATGGCTACACCTTC
TRBV7-2	TRBJ2-2	-	many	CASTEQRDTGELFF	TGTGCCAGCACCGAACAGCGGGACACCGGGGAGCTGTTTTTT
TRBV6-2/TRBV6-3	TRBJ1-2	TRBD1	many	CASSKTGTYGYGYTF	TGTGCCAGCAGCAAGACAGGGACGTATGGCTATGGCTACACCTTC
TRBV14	TRBJ1-2	-	many	CASSQLQPGSLYGYTF	TGTGCCAGCAGCCAACTCCAACCGGGGAGTTTGTATGGCTACACCTTC
TRBV19	TRBJ2-1	TRBD2	few	CASSAARTSGSGEQFF	TGTGCCAGTAGTGCCGCCCGAACTAGCGGGAGCGGGGAGCAGTTCTTC
TRBV3-1	TRBJ1-4	-	-	CASSHNHRTNEKLFF	TGTGCCAGCAGCCATAATCATCGGACAAATGAAAAACTGTTTTTT
TRBV12-5	TRBJ2-7	-	-	CASGSDSAEQYF	TGTGCTAGTGGTTCCGACAGCGCCGAGCAGTACTTC
TRBV12-3/TRBV12-4	TRBJ2-1	-	many	CASSFGGAYNEQFF	TGTGCCAGCAGTTTTGGAGGGGCCTACAATGAGCAGTTCTTC
TRBV10-3	TRBJ2-1	-	few	CAISVQGGSYNEQFF	TGTGCCATCAGTGTTCAGGGAGGCTCCTACAATGAGCAGTTCTTC
TRBV6-1	TRBJ2-7	-	-	CASSETGTYYEQYF	TGTGCCAGCAGTGAGACCGGGACATACTACGAGCAGTACTTC
TRBV20-1	TRBJ2-7	-	-	CSARKAGRLYEQYF	TGCAGTGCTAGAAAGGCGGGGCGACTCTACGAGCAGTACTTC
TRBV28	TRBJ2-3	-	few	CASGKGLLKDTQYF	TGTGCCAGCGGAAAGGGCCTCCTCAAGGATACGCAGTATTTT
TRBV5-1	TRBJ1-1	TRBD1	-	CASSSTGTGLNTEAFF	TGCGCCAGCAGCTCTACCGGGACAGGATTGAACACTGAAGCTTTCTTT
TRBV11-2	TRBJ2-6	TRBD2	few	CASSLQLARSGANVLTF	TGTGCCAGCAGCTTGCAACTAGCGCGCTCTGGGGCCAACGTCCTGACTTTC
TRBV6-8	TRBJ2-7	-	-	CASSDPRTALVALGQYF	TGTGCCAGCAGTGACCCCCGGACAGCCCTGGTCGCCCTGGGGCAGTACTTC
TRBV4-2	TRBJ2-3	-	-	CASSPIAASTDTQYF	TGTGCCAGCAGCCCCATAGCGGCTAGCACAGATACGCAGTATTTT
TRBV5-6	TRBJ1-1	-	-	CASLRPGSTEAFF	TGTGCCAGCCTCCGCCCGGGGAGCACTGAAGCTTTCTTT
TRBV11-2	TRBJ2-1	-	-	CASSLVPSSSYNEQFF	TGTGCCAGCAGCTTAGTCCCCTCTTCCTCCTACAATGAGCAGTTCTTC
TRBV20-1	TRBJ1-2	-	few	CSASSGLFGYTF	TGCAGTGCTAGTTCTGGGTTATTTGGCTACACCTTC